Listed here are 3 T cell receptor beta chains from one sample, sequenced in a study of shared clonotypes between healthy human individuals. Profiling relied on immunoSEQ multiplex PCR, and the TCRdb table lists in-frame clones only, not all of them. Of roughly 760,000 clones detected, approximately 74% appear once; the ten largest clones hold over 1.5%. Sample: memory CD4+ T cells sorted from blood. Subset defined: CD45RA-negative fraction. The receptors were sampled from a woman in her 30s in good health.

This chain joins TRBV29-1 and TRBJ2-1; 7 bases fit TRBD2. The CDR3 is 15 amino acids. Germline trimming cut 5 bases from V and 9 bases from J; bases unmatched to any gene: 16. CDR1 is SQVTM, CDR2 ANQGSEA, per germline. The CDR3 protein is CSVPFWGGVQGEQFF. The CDR3 region has the DNA TGCAGCGTTCCCTTCTGGGGGGGGGTTCAGGGTGAGCAGTTCTTC.

The chain combines TRBV7-2 with TRBJ2-1; D might be TRBD2 (6 bases). V lost 5 bases to trimming and J lost 0 bases, with 11 bases between them. The CDR3 is 15 residues long. Per germline, CDR1 SGHTA and CDR2 FQGNSA. CDR3 coding DNA: TGTGCCAGCAGCCCTCCTAGCGCCTCCTACAATGAGCAGTTCTTC. Protein: CASSPPSASYNEQFF.

The genes are TRBV5-1 and TRBJ1-4; D is uncertain. This CDR3 contains 14 residues. Trimming took off 4 bases at V and 0 bases at J, with 7 bases between the two ends. Per germline, CDR1 SGHRS and CDR2 YFSETQ. The CDR3 region is CASSPATTNEKLFF. The CDR3 nucleotides read TGCGCCAGCAGCCCAGCAACAACTAATGAAAAACTGTTTTTT.